This passage covers 25 T cell receptor beta chains from one sample sequenced in a study of blood T cell repertoires in COVID-19. TCRdb's copy holds only in-frame clones and misses some; the assay was immunoSEQ multiplex PCR. The sample includes about 150,000 clones, approximately 91% of them seen just once. Sequenced: peripheral blood. These receptors were obtained from a woman aged 65 to 85 with acute or convalescent COVID-19.

The chain uses TRBV14 and TRBJ1-1; 8 nucleotides agree with TRBD1. With V trimmed by 6 bases and J by 3 bases, 6 bases remained unmatched. The CDR3 loop spans 14 amino acids. CDR1 is SGHDN, CDR2 FVKESK, per germline. CDR3 nucleotide sequence: TGTGCCAGCAGAAATTCAGGGGGCTACACTGAAGCTTTCTTT. It translates to CASRNSGGYTEAFF.

This rearrangement joins TRBV7-2 to TRBJ1-1; D unclear. Trimming took off 4 bases at V and 7 bases at J, with 16 bases between the two ends. Germline V gene sequence: CDR1 SGHTA, CDR2 FQGNSA. CDR3 length: 14 residues. The chain's CDR3 is CASSYLAASGEAFF. In DNA, the CDR3 is TGTGCCAGCAGCTACCTAGCAGCTAGTGGTGAAGCTTTCTTT.

The V call is TRBV19, the J call TRBJ1-4; 9 bases line up with TRBD1. With 5 bases clipped from V and 4 bases from J, the junction kept 8 bases outside the gene matches. CDR1 is LNHDA and CDR2 is SQIVND in the germline V gene (reference sequence). The CDR3 length is 16 residues. DNA of the CDR3: TGTGCCAGTAGTCCCGGACAGGGGCGAAGTAATGAAAAACTGTTTTTT. It yields the protein CASSPGQGRSNEKLFF.

The chain recombines TRBV5-5 with TRBJ1-1; possible D gene TRBD1, 6 bases. The V end lost 3 bases, the J end lost 5 bases, and 11 bases lay between the germline ends. This CDR3 region has 13 residues. Germline CDR1 and CDR2: SGHKS and YYEKEE (reference sequence). The CDR3 bases are TGTGCCAGCAGCTCAGACAGGAGTACTGAAGCTTTCTTT. Protein product: CASSSDRSTEAFF.

In this sample, this clone turned up a few times. This chain uses TRBV5-5 with TRBJ2-7; the D gene is possibly TRBD2 (6 bases). The germline CDR1 and CDR2 sequences are SGHKS and YYEKEE (reference sequence). The CDR3 loop spans 14 amino acids. Trimming removed 4 bases from V and 7 bases from J, with 18 bases in between. The CDR3, as DNA: TGTGCCAGCAGCCCCCGACTAGAACGGCCGGAGCAGTACTTC. Amino acids: CASSPRLERPEQYF.

The count of this clone is one. This chain joins TRBV18 and TRBJ2-7; TRBD1 is a possible D gene (6 bases). Per the germline V gene, CDR1 is KGHSH and CDR2 is LQKENI. V was shortened by 5 bases and J by 0 bases, with 14 bases between the two germline ends. The CDR3 spans 15 residues. The CDR3 loop reads CASSTGTSHSYEQYF. The CDR3 bases are TGTGCCAGCTCAACCGGGACATCACACTCCTACGAGCAGTACTTC.

The chain links TRBV5-5 to TRBJ1-5; 7 bases fit TRBD1. With V trimmed by 4 bases and J by 5 bases, 9 bases remained unmatched. The germline CDR1 and CDR2 sequences are SGHKS and YYEKEE (reference sequence). There are 15 residues in the CDR3. CDR3 region: CASSPRTGGDQPQHF. The CDR3 DNA follows: TGTGCCAGCAGCCCCAGGACAGGAGGAGATCAGCCCCAGCATTTT.

V usage is TRBV28 and J usage is TRBJ1-1; no firm D call. Trimming left V 3 bases short and J 0 bases short, with 8 bases between. The germline V gene has CDR1 MDHEN and CDR2 SYDVKM. This CDR3 has 14 amino acids. The CDR3 loop reads CASSFPGMNTEAFF. CDR3 sequence (DNA): TGTGCCAGCAGTTTCCCAGGCATGAACACTGAAGCTTTCTTT.

On this clone: This same CDR3 is encoded by further DNA sequences in the sample. This sequence joins TRBV11-2 and TRBJ1-2; tentatively, D is TRBD1 (6 bases). The CDR3 sequence is 14 residues long. V lost 1 base, J lost 4 bases, and 10 bases lay in between. Looked up from germline, CDR1 is SGHAT and CDR2 is FQNNGV. This CDR3 reads CASSLVQGGYGYTF. As DNA, the CDR3 is TGTGCCAGCAGCTTAGTACAGGGCGGCTATGGCTACACCTTC.

This clone was observed a handful of times. CDR3 in DNA: TGTGCCAGCAGCCAAGGACTGGTATCCTACAATGAGCAGTTCTTC. This sequence encodes CASSQGLVSYNEQFF. The V gene is TRBV4-2, the J gene TRBJ2-1; no clear D gene. CDR1 and CDR2 (germline): LGHNA, YNFKEQ. Trimming removed 1 base at V and 1 base at J, with 8 bases between. CDR3 length equals 15 residues.

The chain is built from TRBV6-5 and TRBJ1-5; TRBD1 matches at 7 bases. CDR3 length: 14 amino acids. V shed 4 bases and J 4 bases; nucleotides not matched to a gene: 4. Germline loops: CDR1 MNHEY, CDR2 SVGAGI. CDR3 loop: CASSLDRSNQPQHF. The CDR3 DNA is TGTGCCAGCAGTTTGGACAGGTCTAATCAGCCCCAGCATTTT.

This chain connects TRBV29-1 to TRBJ2-7, with 8 bases fitting TRBD1. The germline V gene encodes CDR1 SQVTM and CDR2 ANQGSEA. There are 12 residues in the CDR3. V was pared by 6 bases and J by 6 bases, with 7 bases of the junction left unmatched. The CDR3 coding sequence is TGCAGCGTCGGACAGGGATGGCTCGAGCAGTACTTC. This sequence encodes CSVGQGWLEQYF.

The CDR3 DNA follows: TGTGCCAGCAGCTTCAGCGGGGAGGGGGAGACCCAGTACTTC. This gives the protein CASSFSGEGETQYF. The chain combines TRBV5-4 with TRBJ2-5, with 7 positions matching TRBD2. Per germline, CDR1 SGHNT and CDR2 YYREEE (reference sequence). The CDR3 has 14 amino acids. The V segment lost 2 bases and the J segment 5 bases; nucleotides outside the gene matches: 6.

V usage is TRBV19 and J usage is TRBJ1-2; 7 bases agree with TRBD1. There are 14 residues in the CDR3. Germline V gives CDR1 LNHDA, CDR2 SQIVND (reference sequence). The ends lost 5 bases at V and 4 bases at J; junction bases unmatched: 7. As DNA, the CDR3 is TGTGCCAGTAGTCCCGGGACAGTTGGCTATGGCTACACCTTC. This codes for CASSPGTVGYGYTF.

The chain joins TRBV7-2 to TRBJ1-3; D gene unclear. V was trimmed by 0 bases and J by 4 bases, leaving 10 bases between them. CDR3 length equals 15 residues. The germline gives CDR1 SGHTA, CDR2 FQGNSA. This CDR3 reads CASSLAVSGGNTIYF. CDR3 sequence (DNA): TGTGCCAGCAGCTTAGCGGTTTCGGGGGGAAACACCATATATTTT.

The chain joins TRBV25-1 to TRBJ2-5, with TRBD1 matching over 10 bases. The CDR3 runs 15 residues. V shed 3 bases and J 5 bases; nucleotides not matched to a gene: 6. The germline V gene encodes CDR1 MGHDK and CDR2 SYGVNS. The CDR3 protein is CASSEPGQGRETQYF. For the CDR3, the DNA is TGTGCCAGCAGTGAGCCGGGACAGGGGCGGGAGACCCAGTACTTC.

The sample holds one count of this clone. This chain links TRBV29-1 with TRBJ1-2; weak D call: TRBD1 (6 bases). Germline values: CDR1 SQVTM, CDR2 ANQGSEA. V was clipped by 4 bases and J by 4 bases, with 16 bases between them. The CDR3 extends over 14 amino acids. CDR3 sequence (DNA): TGCAGCGTTGCCCGAACAGGGAAAGGCTATGGCTACACCTTC. As protein: CSVARTGKGYGYTF. Looking up the rest from reference TRBV29-1 and TRBJ1-2 gives the full variable domain: SAVISQKPSRDICQRGTSLTIQCQVDSQVTMMFWYRQQPGQSLTLIATANQGSEATYESGFVIDKFPISRPNLTFSTLTVSNMSPEDSSIYLCSVARTGKGYGYTFGSGTRLTVV.

The V call is TRBV28, the J call TRBJ1-2; possibly TRBD1 for D (5 bases). Germline loops: CDR1 MDHEN, CDR2 SYDVKM. The CDR3 runs to 13 residues. The V gene lost 6 bases and the J gene lost 3 bases, with 11 bases spanning the gap. The CDR3 protein is CASSRGSYYGYTF. In DNA, the CDR3 is TGTGCCAGCAGCCGGGGGAGCTACTATGGCTACACCTTC.

This rearrangement joins TRBV19 to TRBJ2-2; D is possibly TRBD2 (5 bases). The CDR3 extends over 15 amino acids. The germline V gene encodes CDR1 LNHDA and CDR2 SQIVND (reference sequence). The V and J ends lost 5 bases and 4 bases respectively, with 14 bases between them. The chain's CDR3 is CASSPRLGSTGELFF. CDR3 bases: TGTGCCAGTAGTCCCAGGCTGGGGAGCACCGGGGAGCTGTTTTTT.

The J gene is TRBJ1-1, the V gene TRBV19, with TRBD1 matching over 9 bases. Germline assignment: CDR1 LNHDA and CDR2 SQIVND (reference sequence). The CDR3 is made up of 12 amino acids. Trimming cost V 9 bases and J 7 bases; bases outside gene matches: 6. As DNA, the CDR3 is TGTGCCAGCCGGGACAGGGCTGGTGAAGCTTTCTTT. Translated, it gives CASRDRAGEAFF.

As regards this clone: Other DNA sequences of this sample code for an identical CDR3. J is TRBJ2-1 and V is TRBV27; 8 bases line up with TRBD1. V lost 6 bases, J lost 7 bases, and 5 bases stayed unmatched. The length of the CDR3 is 13 residues. Germline lookup yields CDR1 MNHEY and CDR2 SMNVEV (reference sequence). The CDR3 DNA is TGTGCCAGCAGGCGTACAGGGGGGAATGAGCAGTTCTTC. Its protein product is CASRRTGGNEQFF.

The chain couples TRBV7-2 to TRBJ1-2; D unclear. V lost 1 base to trimming and J lost 4 bases, with 13 bases between them. There are 15 residues in the CDR3. The germline CDR1 and CDR2 sequences are SGHTA and FQGNSA. CDR3 nucleotide sequence: TGTGCCAGCAGCTTAGGAACCCAGAGGGCCTATGGCTACACCTTC. Residues: CASSLGTQRAYGYTF.

The chain is built from TRBV6-5 and TRBJ2-4, with 10 bases matching TRBD1. J gave up 9 bases and V 5 bases, and 10 bases lay outside the gene matches. The CDR3 contains 15 residues. Germline CDR1 is MNHEY and CDR2 is SVGAGI. The DNA for the CDR3 is TGTGCCAGCAGTCCCCCCGGGACAGGGGACGTCATTCAGTACTTC. Translated: CASSPPGTGDVIQYF.

This clone occurred a few times. The chain recombines TRBV6-4 with TRBJ1-2, with a weak D call TRBD1 (6 bases). The CDR3 spans 15 residues. Germline V gene data show CDR1 as MRHNA and CDR2 as SNTAGT. Trimming shortened V by 6 bases and J by 8 bases, and 22 bases separated the two germline ends. For the CDR3, the DNA is TGTGCCAGCAGGGATTTAGGGACACCAGTACGGGGCTACACCTTC. Amino acids: CASRDLGTPVRGYTF.

This chain joins TRBV20-1 and TRBJ2-5; TRBD2 matches at 7 bases. With 4 bases clipped from V and 3 bases from J, the junction kept 11 bases outside the gene matches. The CDR3 runs 15 residues. Germline loops: CDR1 DFQATT, CDR2 SNEGSKA (reference sequence). The CDR3 reads CSAIEPQAGKETQYF. In DNA, the CDR3 is TGCAGTGCTATTGAACCCCAAGCGGGGAAAGAGACCCAGTACTTC.